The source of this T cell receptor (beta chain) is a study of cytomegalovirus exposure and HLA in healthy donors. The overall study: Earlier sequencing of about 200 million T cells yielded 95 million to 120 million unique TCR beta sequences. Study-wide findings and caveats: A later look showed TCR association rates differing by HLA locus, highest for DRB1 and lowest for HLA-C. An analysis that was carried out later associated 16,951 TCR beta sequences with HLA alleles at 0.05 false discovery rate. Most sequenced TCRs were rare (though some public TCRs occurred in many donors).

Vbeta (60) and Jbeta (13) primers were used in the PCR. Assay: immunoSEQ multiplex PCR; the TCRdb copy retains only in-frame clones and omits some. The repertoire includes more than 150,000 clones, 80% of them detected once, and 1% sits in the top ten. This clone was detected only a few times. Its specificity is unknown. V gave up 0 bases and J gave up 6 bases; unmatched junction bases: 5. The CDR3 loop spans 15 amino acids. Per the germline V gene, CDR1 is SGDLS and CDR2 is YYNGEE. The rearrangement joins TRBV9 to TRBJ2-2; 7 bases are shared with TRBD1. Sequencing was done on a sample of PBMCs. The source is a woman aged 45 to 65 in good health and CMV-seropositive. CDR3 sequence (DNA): TGTGCCAGCAGCGTAGTAGACAGGGTAGCCGGGGAGCTGTTTTTT. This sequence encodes CASSVVDRVAGELFF.